The clone carrying this T cell receptor (beta chain) is medium-sized by share. The antigen is unknown. The sample comes from a study of circulating CD8 cells and anti-PD-1 response in melanoma. Study information: Six of 13 patients had prior targeted therapy or immunotherapy; seven did not. Findings and caveats of the study: Generally, no replicate experiments were performed.

Using about 15 ng of total RNA, TCR libraries were made with the QIAseq Immune Repertoire TCR panel. TCRdb itself ran the reads through MiXCR, one entry per CDR3 protein. The sample has more than 450 distinct CDR3 sequences, less than 8.5% seen once. Live CD3+CD8+TCRalphabeta+ cells were sorted into four subsets by PD-1 and/or TIGIT. This receptor was taken from a human donor with melanoma. Sequencing used CD8+ T cells from PBMCs, obtained at baseline or after one month of anti-PD-1 therapy (not recorded which).

The CDR3 DNA sequence: TGCAGTGCCGCGACTGGCACAGATACGCAGTATTTT. It codes for CSAATGTDTQYF. This chain connects TRBV20-1 to TRBJ2-3; D unclear. The V end lost 6 bases, the J end lost 1 base, and 8 bases lay between the germline ends. This CDR3 spans 12 amino acids. Germline V gene lookup returns CDR1 DFQATT and CDR2 SNEGSKA (reference sequence).